The 16 T cell receptor beta chains below all came from one sample that was sequenced in a study of Ad26.COV2.S vaccination and SARS-CoV-2 variants. Sequenced by immunoSEQ multiplex PCR; TCRdb stores in-frame clones only, minus some. The sample shows 400,000 to 450,000 clones, about 90% of them seen only once. This sample's treatment: 15 to 20 received Ad26.COV2.S at low or high dose, single or two shots; 5 received placebo; per-sample allocation not given. Following the first vaccine or placebo injection, samples were taken on day 63. Sequences were derived from peripheral blood, sampled in a trial of Ad26.COV2.S vaccine versus placebo. The source of these receptors is a person between 18 and 65 years old who received the Ad26.COV2.S COVID-19 vaccine or a placebo.

The chain recombines TRBV30 with TRBJ1-2, with D tentatively TRBD1 (6 bases). Germline V gene lookup returns CDR1 GTSNPN and CDR2 SVGIG (reference sequence). Between the trimmed V and J ends, which lost 7 bases and 4 bases, there was a span of 10 bases. CDR3 length: 11 residues. The DNA for the CDR3 is TGTGCCTACAGGGTAGGCTATGGCTACACCTTC. This gives the protein CAYRVGYGYTF.

The chain uses TRBV4-3 and TRBJ2-1, with D perhaps matching TRBD2 (5 bases). This CDR3 is built from 14 residues. The germline CDR1 and CDR2 sequences are LGHNA and YSLEER. V shed 0 bases and J shed 8 bases, with 11 bases lying between them. CDR3 nucleotides: TGCGCCAGCAGCCAAGATCGGTTGCGGGATGAGCAGTTCTTC. Residues: CASSQDRLRDEQFF.

Of note for this clone: Sequence at one end of the junction differs from germline and may be a read error. The chain uses TRBV19 and TRBJ1-5, with D unclear. The CDR3 consists of 14 residues. Per germline, CDR1 LNHDA and CDR2 SQIVND (reference sequence). The CDR3 DNA sequence: TGTGCCAGTAGGATAGAGGGAGGGCATCAGCCCCAGCATTTT. Translating gives CASRIEGGHQPQHF. The full variable domain, with the rest looked up from reference TRBV19 and TRBJ1-5, is DGGITQSPKYLFRKEGQNVTLSCEQNLNHDAMYWYRQDPGQGLRLIYYSQIVNDFQKGDIAEGYSVSREKKESFPLTVTSAQKNPTAFYLCASRIEGGHQPQHFGDGTRLSIL.

The chain employs TRBV5-1 and TRBJ2-1, with TRBD2 identical over 9 bases. CDR3 length equals 15 residues. The J segment lost 3 bases and the V segment lost 0 bases, leaving 1 base of the junction unmatched. Germline assignment: CDR1 SGHRS and CDR2 YFSETQ. CDR3 protein: CASSLAAGGYNEQFF. The CDR3 DNA follows: TGCGCCAGCAGCTTGGCAGCGGGAGGCTACAATGAGCAGTTCTTC.

The chain recombines TRBV6-5 with TRBJ2-3, with TRBD1 matching 8 bases. The germline V gene has CDR1 MNHEY and CDR2 SVGAGI. The CDR3 extends over 14 amino acids. V shed 5 bases, J shed 4 bases, and the junction held 5 bases outside the gene matches. The CDR3 is CASSRTGIPDTQYF. CDR3 bases: TGTGCCAGCAGTCGGACAGGGATACCAGATACGCAGTATTTT.

Here the CDR3 DNA reads TGTGCCAGCAGTTTCCAGAAGGGGCTCTACTCTCAGGGTGAGCAGTTCTTC. It is translated as CASSFQKGLYSQGEQFF. The chain uses TRBV28 and TRBJ2-1; D perhaps matches TRBD1 (5 bases). In germline, CDR1 is MDHEN, CDR2 SYDVKM. V gave up 3 bases and J gave up 9 bases, with 24 bases separating them. CDR3 length: 17 amino acids.

J is TRBJ2-1 and V is TRBV5-1; D gene ambiguous. CDR3 length: 12 amino acids. V lost 2 bases and J 6 bases, leaving 6 bases between the germline ends. CDR1 and CDR2 from the germline V gene are SGHRS and YFSETQ. CDR3 nucleotides: TGCGCCAGCAGCTTTATCAGCAATGAGCAGTTCTTC. Protein sequence: CASSFISNEQFF.

CDR3 in amino acids: CASSPGQGLTTGELFF. CDR3 bases: TGCGCCAGCAGCCCCGGACAGGGTTTAACAACCGGGGAGCTGTTTTTT. The rearrangement links TRBV5-1 to TRBJ2-2; TRBD1 aligns across 8 bases. V gave up 4 bases and J gave up 5 bases; unmatched junction bases: 10. In germline, CDR1 is SGHRS, CDR2 YFSETQ. This CDR3 spans 16 amino acids.

The gene calls are TRBV2 and TRBJ1-2; possible D gene TRBD1, 6 bases. V lost 7 bases and J 2 bases, leaving 11 bases between the germline ends. Germline V gives CDR1 SNHLY, CDR2 FYNNEI. This CDR3 is 13 amino acids long. The CDR3 here is CASIGGPNYGYTF. CDR3 nucleotide sequence: TGTGCCAGCATCGGGGGGCCCAACTATGGCTACACCTTC. Full variable domain (missing parts from reference TRBV2 and TRBJ1-2): EPEVTQTPSHQVTQMGQEVILRCVPISNHLYFYWYRQILGQKVEFLVSFYNNEISEKSEIFDDQFSVERPDGSNFTLKIRSTKLEDSAMYFCASIGGPNYGYTFGSGTRLTVV.

V is TRBV24-1 and J is TRBJ2-7; TRBD1 aligns across 8 bases. Per the germline V gene, CDR1 is KGHDR and CDR2 is SFDVKD. CDR3 length: 16 amino acids. Trimming removed 4 bases from V and 1 base from J; junction bases left unmatched: 8. The CDR3 spells CATSDNPGGRSYEQYF. The CDR3 bases are TGTGCCACCAGTGACAACCCAGGGGGCAGATCCTACGAGCAGTACTTC.

The V and J genes are TRBV30 and TRBJ2-3; TRBD2 agrees at 11 bases. Germline CDR1 GTSNPN, CDR2 SVGIG (reference sequence). The CDR3 extends over 18 amino acids. V trimming: 4 bases; J trimming: 4 bases; junction bases outside the gene matches: 16. The CDR3 nucleotides are TGTGCCTGGATGGTACTAGCGGGAGTCGAATTAATGCCAGATACGCAGTATTTT. This translates into CAWMVLAGVELMPDTQYF.

V usage is TRBV15 and J usage is TRBJ2-1; 11 nucleotides line up with TRBD2. The CDR3 runs 16 residues. Germline V gene sequence: CDR1 LNHNV, CDR2 YYDKDF (reference sequence). V gave up 1 base and J gave up 3 bases; unmatched junction bases: 2. This CDR3 is CATSRATSGVYNEQFF. Written as DNA, the CDR3 is TGTGCCACCAGCAGAGCGACTAGCGGGGTCTACAATGAGCAGTTCTTC.

The chain uses TRBV28 and TRBJ1-5, with D maybe TRBD1 (6 bases). Trimming took 5 bases from V and 4 from J, leaving 9 bases between them. Germline V lookup: CDR1 MDHEN, CDR2 SYDVKM. This CDR3 has 13 amino acids. The DNA for the CDR3 is TGTGCCAGCAGTCCCGGACAGAATCAGCCCCAGCATTTT. This encodes CASSPGQNQPQHF. Full variable domain (rest looked up from reference TRBV28 and TRBJ1-5): DVKVTQSSRYLVKRTGEKVFLECVQDMDHENMFWYRQDPGLGLRLIYFSYDVKMKEKGDIPEGYSVSREKKERFSLILESASTNQTSMYLCASSPGQNQPQHFGDGTRLSIL.

This clone has just one count. The gene calls are TRBV29-1 and TRBJ2-2; possibly TRBD1 for D (6 bases). V shed 7 bases and J shed 1 base, with 10 bases lying between them. The CDR3 has 13 residues. Germline lookup yields CDR1 SQVTM and CDR2 ANQGSEA. Here the CDR3 DNA reads TGCAGCGGGAAGGACAGGAACACCGGGGAGCTGTTTTTT. Its translation: CSGKDRNTGELFF.

J is TRBJ1-5 and V is TRBV19; D gene uncertain. The CDR3 is made up of 13 amino acids. Trimming removed 4 bases from V and 0 bases from J, with 4 bases in between. CDR1 LNHDA and CDR2 SQIVND come from the germline V gene (reference sequence). CDR3 nucleotide sequence: TGTGCCAGTAGTAGAAATAGCAATCAGCCCCAGCATTTT. This encodes CASSRNSNQPQHF.

The chain employs TRBV10-2 and TRBJ2-2, with 7 bases fitting TRBD1. The V segment lost 6 bases and the J segment 3 bases; nucleotides outside the gene matches: 10. Germline V lookup: CDR1 WSHSY, CDR2 SAAADI. The CDR3 runs 16 residues. For the CDR3, the DNA is TGCGCCAGCAGGGATCAGACAGGGTGGTACACCGGGGAGCTGTTTTTT. It translates to CASRDQTGWYTGELFF.